The 9 T cell receptor beta chains listed next were all sequenced from one sample in a study of blood T cells in healthy people across ages. A sample-barcoded 5' primer and a J-beta primer mix were used in a second PCR of about 7 to 11 cycles. TCRdb called the 5' RACE reads again in MiXCR, with one record for every CDR3 protein. In the table there are about 780,000 distinct CDR3 sequences, approximately 24% of which are singletons. The same data also contributed to another study, on T cells of mothers and their children.

Sequencing input: blood. These TCRs come from a boy between 10 and 17 years old in good health.

This clonotype has just a few counts. The chain employs TRBV5-6 and TRBJ2-5; D assignment may be TRBD1 or TRBD2 (5 bases each). This CDR3 region has 16 residues. Germline CDR1 is SGHDT and CDR2 is YYEEEE. The V end lost 1 base, the J end lost 5 bases, and 18 bases lay between the germline ends. The CDR3 DNA is TGTGCCAGCAGCTTGACTGGTCTGGGGCCGGGGGAGACCCAGTACTTC. Translating it yields CASSLTGLGPGETQYF.

The V call is TRBV7-9, the J call TRBJ1-4; 12 bases are a match to TRBD1. The CDR3 length is 17 residues. V shed 5 bases, J shed 7 bases, and the junction held 11 bases outside the gene matches. The germline gives CDR1 SEHNR, CDR2 FQNEAQ (reference sequence). CDR3 amino acids: CASSAPGQGAIIEKLFF. CDR3 coding DNA: TGTGCCAGCAGCGCTCCGGGACAGGGGGCGATAATTGAAAAACTGTTTTTT.

The V gene is TRBV4-2, the J gene TRBJ2-6, with TRBD1 matching 7 bases. Germline loops: CDR1 LGHNA, CDR2 YNFKEQ. V dropped 0 bases and J dropped 0; count of bases not matched to a gene: 17. The CDR3 is made up of 22 amino acids. CDR3 in amino acids: CASSQDPADRVEWGSGANVLTF. The CDR3 coding sequence is TGTGCCAGCAGCCAAGATCCCGCTGACAGGGTAGAATGGGGCTCTGGGGCCAACGTCCTGACTTTC.

This clonotype was observed a handful of times. The rearrangement links TRBV5-5 to TRBJ2-3, with 10 bases aligning to TRBD1. Germline V gene data show CDR1 as SGHKS and CDR2 as YYEKEE (reference sequence). V lost 3 bases, J lost 5 bases, and 0 bases stayed unmatched. CDR3 length equals 13 residues. The CDR3 here is CASSWTGGDTQYF. CDR3 in DNA: TGTGCCAGCAGCTGGACAGGGGGAGATACGCAGTATTTT.

This clonotype appeared a few times. This rearrangement joins TRBV6-1 to TRBJ2-1; D is uncertain. The CDR3 contains 13 residues. Germline V lookup: CDR1 MNHNS, CDR2 SASEGT. The V gene lost 2 bases and the J gene lost 10 bases, with 12 bases spanning the gap. The CDR3 loop reads CASSESDIGEQFF. In DNA form, the CDR3 reads TGTGCCAGCAGTGAAAGCGACATCGGCGAGCAGTTCTTC.

There are a few counts of this clonotype. CDR3: CASSPRTSGALPYNEQFF. As DNA, the CDR3 is TGTGCCAGCAGTCCCCGGACTAGCGGGGCACTACCCTACAATGAGCAGTTCTTC. The J gene is TRBJ2-1, the V gene TRBV28; TRBD2 agrees at 12 bases. CDR3 length: 18 amino acids. Germline loops: CDR1 MDHEN, CDR2 SYDVKM. Trimming removed 5 bases from V and 2 bases from J; junction bases left unmatched: 10. Complete variable domain (other parts from reference TRBV28 and TRBJ2-1): DVKVTQSSRYLVKRTGEKVFLECVQDMDHENMFWYRQDPGLGLRLIYFSYDVKMKEKGDIPEGYSVSREKKERFSLILESASTNQTSMYLCASSPRTSGALPYNEQFFGPGTRLTVL.

V and J are TRBV5-1 and TRBJ2-5; 7 positions match TRBD1. J gave up 2 bases and V 0 bases, and 4 bases lay outside the gene matches. This CDR3 is built from 15 residues. CDR1 is SGHRS and CDR2 is YFSETQ in the germline V gene. The CDR3 coding sequence is TGCGCCAGCAGCTTGGGGGACAGACTTCAAGAGACCCAGTACTTC. As protein: CASSLGDRLQETQYF.

The V gene is TRBV27, the J gene TRBJ2-1; D gene unclear. CDR1 and CDR2 (germline): MNHEY, SMNVEV (reference sequence). The CDR3 runs 15 residues. Trimming stripped 2 bases from V and 7 bases from J, with 15 bases between. Here the CDR3 DNA reads TGTGCCAGCAGTTTACCCTACACAGACCGTAATGAGCAGTTCTTC. It is translated as CASSLPYTDRNEQFF.

The rearrangement links TRBV6-5 to TRBJ2-7; TRBD1 or TRBD2 may be the D gene (6 bases each). Germline V CDR1 and CDR2: MNHEY, SVGAGI. Trimming took off 2 bases at V and 3 bases at J, with 11 bases between the two ends. The CDR3 covers 14 residues. The CDR3 sequence is CASSYDGGHYEQYF. As DNA, the CDR3 is TGTGCCAGCAGTTACGATGGGGGGCACTACGAGCAGTACTTC.